The source of this T cell receptor (beta chain) is a study of blood T cell repertoires in COVID-19. Study information: Sites in the United States, Italy and Spain provided acute and convalescent COVID-19 samples. Nucleic acid was either cDNA or gDNA, and it came from T cells, B-cell-depleted T cells, or PBMCs.

Followed over time, Seattle patients had been enrolled while infection was active. Study processing details: It was from reference gene primer amplification that nucleated cell counts were estimated. Here immunoSEQ multiplex PCR was the method, and the copy in TCRdb shows in-frame clones only, minus some. Clone size and the V and J calls come from that table; the DNA yielded D and trimming. The table lists about 270,000 clones, about 82% of them singletons. V was shortened by 3 bases and J by 1 base, with 10 bases between the two germline ends. The CDR3 has 14 amino acids. Germline CDR1 is SGHRS and CDR2 is YFSETQ.

The chain has TRBV5-1 and TRBJ1-1; D is uncertain. The sequence was obtained from a woman at least 80 years old with COVID-19, enrolled during active disease. What was sequenced was peripheral blood. CDR3 in DNA: TGCGCCAGCAGCTCGAACCTCGGGAACACTGAAGCTTTCTTT. Protein: CASSSNLGNTEAFF.